The entry below gives a single T cell receptor (beta chain) sequence along with its context. The antigen is unknown. This entry is derived from a study of post-analysis software for immune sequencing data. Presence of unique molecular identifiers characterized the TCR beta cDNA libraries. Each sample of roughly 0.9 to 11 million input T cells yielded 500,000 or so cDNA molecules, so each molecule approximated one T cell. MiXCR, run by TCRdb on the PCR reads, gives a single entry per CDR3 protein. The table lists more than 350,000 distinct CDR3 sequences, approximately 37% of them singletons. Findings and caveats of the study: Strong co-clustering by F measure linked samples that shared a preparation batch. There was significantly lower normalized Chao1 diversity in multiple sclerosis patients than in controls.

The receptor was isolated from a girl aged 2 to 10 with multiple sclerosis. Sequencing was done on a sample of blood.

The CDR3 nucleotides read TGTGCCAGCAGCCAGGGACAGATGAACACTGAAGCTTTCTTT. It is translated as CASSQGQMNTEAFF. This chain links TRBV7-3 with TRBJ1-1, with 7 bases matching TRBD1. Germline loops: CDR1 SGHTA, CDR2 FQGTGA. There are 14 residues in the CDR3. The V gene end was trimmed by 5 bases and the J gene end by 0 bases; junction bases not matched to a gene: 3. Variable domain in full (rest from reference TRBV7-3 and TRBJ1-1): GAGVSQTPSNKVTEKGKYVELRCDPISGHTALYWYRQSLGQGPEFLIYFQGTGAADDSGLPNDRFFAVRPEGSVSTLKIQRTERGDSAVYLCASSQGQMNTEAFFGQGTRLTVV.